This entry is about one T cell receptor beta chain. Seattle researchers signed up patients amid active infection and tracked them longitudinally. This sample is drawn from a study of blood T cell repertoires in COVID-19. Study context: PBMCs, B-cell-depleted T cells, or T cells provided the cDNA or gDNA that made up the material.

The method was immunoSEQ multiplex PCR; TCRdb's version includes in-frame clones alone and lacks a portion of them. Found here are 430,000 or so clones, over 85% of them singletons; the top ten hold about 0.91%. The CDR3 is made up of 14 amino acids. V was shortened by 4 bases and J by 1 base, with 10 bases between the two germline ends. Germline values: CDR1 MGHDK, CDR2 SYGVNS. The chain combines TRBV25-1 with TRBJ2-5; a possible D gene is TRBD1 (5 bases). Sequenced input: peripheral blood. This TCR derives from a man in his late teens or twenties with COVID-19, enrolled during active disease. CDR3 nucleotides: TGTGCCAGCAGTGGAGGACAAGGCCAAGAGACCCAGTACTTC. Encoded protein: CASSGGQGQETQYF.